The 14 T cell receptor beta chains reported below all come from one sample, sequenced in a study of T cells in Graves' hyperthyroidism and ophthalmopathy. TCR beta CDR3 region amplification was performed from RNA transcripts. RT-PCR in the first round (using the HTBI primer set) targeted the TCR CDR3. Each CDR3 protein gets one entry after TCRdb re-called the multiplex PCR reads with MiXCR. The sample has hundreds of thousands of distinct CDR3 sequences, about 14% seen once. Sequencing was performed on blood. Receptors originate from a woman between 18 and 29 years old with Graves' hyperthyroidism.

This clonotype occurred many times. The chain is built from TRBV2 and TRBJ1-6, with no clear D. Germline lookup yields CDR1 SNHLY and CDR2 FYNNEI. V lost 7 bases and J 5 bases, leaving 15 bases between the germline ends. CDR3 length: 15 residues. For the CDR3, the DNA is TGTGCCAGCAAGTTCGGCGGGGTCGATAATTCACCCCTCCACTTT. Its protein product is CASKFGGVDNSPLHF.

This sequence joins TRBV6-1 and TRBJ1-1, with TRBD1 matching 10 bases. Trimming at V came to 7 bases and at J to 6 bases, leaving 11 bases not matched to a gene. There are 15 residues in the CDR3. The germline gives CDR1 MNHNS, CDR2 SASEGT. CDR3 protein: CASKSAGTGDPEAFF. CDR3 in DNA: TGTGCCAGCAAGAGTGCCGGGACAGGGGATCCTGAAGCTTTCTTT.

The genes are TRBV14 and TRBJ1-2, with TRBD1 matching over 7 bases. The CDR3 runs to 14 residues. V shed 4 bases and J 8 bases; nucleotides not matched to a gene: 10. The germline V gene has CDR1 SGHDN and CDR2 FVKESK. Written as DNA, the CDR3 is TGTGCCAGCAGCCTGACCGGGACAGCTAGCGGCTACACCTTC. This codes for CASSLTGTASGYTF.

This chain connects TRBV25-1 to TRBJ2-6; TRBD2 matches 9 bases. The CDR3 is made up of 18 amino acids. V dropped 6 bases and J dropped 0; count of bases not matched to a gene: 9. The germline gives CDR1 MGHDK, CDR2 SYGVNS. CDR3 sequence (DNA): TGTGCCAGCAGGGCGGGGGGGGGCCGGTTCTCTGGGGCCAACGTCCTGACTTTC. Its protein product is CASRAGGGRFSGANVLTF.

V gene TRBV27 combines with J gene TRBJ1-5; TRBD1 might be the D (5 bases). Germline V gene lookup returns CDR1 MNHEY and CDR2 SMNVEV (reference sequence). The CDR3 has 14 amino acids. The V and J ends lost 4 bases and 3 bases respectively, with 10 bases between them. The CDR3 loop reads CASSWDGVNQPQHF. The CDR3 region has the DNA TGTGCCAGCAGTTGGGACGGTGTCAATCAGCCCCAGCATTTT.

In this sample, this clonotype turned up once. CDR3: CATSRGSGSYEQYF. DNA for the CDR3: TGTGCCACCAGCAGAGGTAGCGGCTCCTACGAGCAGTACTTC. The chain recombines TRBV15 with TRBJ2-7; perhaps TRBD2 as D (6 bases). Trimming took off 1 base at V and 0 bases at J, with 7 bases between the two ends. The CDR3 is 14 amino acids. CDR1 is LNHNV and CDR2 is YYDKDF in the germline V gene (reference sequence). Looking up the rest from reference TRBV15 and TRBJ2-7 gives the full variable domain: DAMVIQNPRYQVTQFGKPVTLSCSQTLNHNVMYWYQQKSSQAPKLLFHYYDKDFNNEADTPDNFQSRRPNTSFCFLDIRSPGLGDTAMYLCATSRGSGSYEQYFGPGTRLTVT.

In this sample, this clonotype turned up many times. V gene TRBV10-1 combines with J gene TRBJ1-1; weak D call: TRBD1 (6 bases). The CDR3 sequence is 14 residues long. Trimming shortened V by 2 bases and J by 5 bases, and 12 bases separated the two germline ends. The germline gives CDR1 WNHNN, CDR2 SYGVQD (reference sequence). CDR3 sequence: CASSEQGLGTEAFF. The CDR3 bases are TGCGCCAGCAGTGAGCAGGGGCTGGGGACTGAAGCTTTCTTT.

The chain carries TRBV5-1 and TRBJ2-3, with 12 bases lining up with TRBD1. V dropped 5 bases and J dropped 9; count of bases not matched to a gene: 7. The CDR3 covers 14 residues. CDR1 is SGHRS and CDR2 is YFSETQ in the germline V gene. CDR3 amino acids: CASRGTGGDGTQYF. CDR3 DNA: TGCGCCAGCAGAGGGACAGGGGGCGATGGGACGCAGTATTTT.

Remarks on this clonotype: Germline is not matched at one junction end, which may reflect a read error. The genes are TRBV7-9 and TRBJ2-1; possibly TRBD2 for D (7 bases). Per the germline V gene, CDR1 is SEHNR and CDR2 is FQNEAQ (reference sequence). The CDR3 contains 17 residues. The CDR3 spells CASQGFRSGGPHNERFF. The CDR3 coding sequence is TGTGCCAGCCAGGGATTTCGATCGGGGGGCCCCCACAATGAGCGGTTCTTC.

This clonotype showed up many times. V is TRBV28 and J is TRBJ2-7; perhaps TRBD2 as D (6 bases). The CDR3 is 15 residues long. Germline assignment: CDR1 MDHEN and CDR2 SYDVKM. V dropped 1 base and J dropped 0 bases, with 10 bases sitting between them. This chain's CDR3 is CASSLYVAASYEQYF. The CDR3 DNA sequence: TGTGCCAGCAGTTTATACGTAGCGGCCTCCTACGAGCAGTACTTC.

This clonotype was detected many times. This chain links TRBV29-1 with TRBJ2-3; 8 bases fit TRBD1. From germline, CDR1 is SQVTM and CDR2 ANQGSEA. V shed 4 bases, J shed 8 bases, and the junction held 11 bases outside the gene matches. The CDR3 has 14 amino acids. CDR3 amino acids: CSVGTGKGDGTQYF. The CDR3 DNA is TGCAGCGTTGGGACAGGGAAAGGGGACGGTACGCAGTATTTT.

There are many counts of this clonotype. The CDR3, as DNA: TGTGCCAGCAGCCAGAAAGGACGGCTTAATGAAAAACTGTTTTTT. Its translation: CASSQKGRLNEKLFF. The J gene is TRBJ1-4, the V gene TRBV3-1; D call uncertain. V lost 3 bases and J lost 4, with 12 bases in between. Germline V gives CDR1 LGHDT, CDR2 YNNKEL (reference sequence). CDR3 length: 15 amino acids.

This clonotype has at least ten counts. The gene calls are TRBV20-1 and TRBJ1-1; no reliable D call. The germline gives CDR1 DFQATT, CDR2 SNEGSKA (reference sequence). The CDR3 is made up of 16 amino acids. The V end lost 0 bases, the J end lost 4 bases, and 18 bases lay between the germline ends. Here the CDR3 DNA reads TGCAGTGCTAGAGATCTGAAGGGCTTGAAGGGCACTGAAGCTTTCTTT. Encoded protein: CSARDLKGLKGTEAFF.

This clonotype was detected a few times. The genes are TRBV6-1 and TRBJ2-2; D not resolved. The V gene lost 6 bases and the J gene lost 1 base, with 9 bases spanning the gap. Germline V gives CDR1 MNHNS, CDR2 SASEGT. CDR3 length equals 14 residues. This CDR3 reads CASRPRQNTGELFF. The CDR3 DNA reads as TGTGCCAGCAGACCCAGACAGAACACCGGGGAGCTGTTTTTT.